Detailed here is one T cell receptor beta chain. Its antigen is not known. This specimen belongs to a study of vaccination effects on CD4 cells after COVID-19. Overall study context: Researchers reported culturing 2 million to 2.5 million PBMC in each well, adding roughly 10 IU/ml IL-2 and 10 ug/ml peptides.

Using immunoSEQ multiplex PCR, the repertoire was profiled, and TCRdb retains in-frame clones only, with some absent. The data contain 9,000 or so clones, about three quarters of them singletons. Having been cultured for roughly 10 days, the cells underwent CD4+ T cell isolation. All study participants received two doses of BNT162b2 or mRNA-1273 vaccine. The sample here was CD4+ T cells from PBMCs cultured without peptide, taken after COVID-19 vaccination. This sequence originates from a human donor who received a COVID-19 vaccine.

The CDR3, as DNA: TGTGCCATCAGTGGGGACGGTTATGGCTACACCTTC. It translates to CAISGDGYGYTF. The chain combines TRBV10-3 with TRBJ1-2; D is perhaps TRBD1 (5 bases). The germline V gene encodes CDR1 ENHRY and CDR2 SYGVKD. V lost 4 bases, J lost 5 bases, and 8 bases lay in between. The CDR3 extends over 12 amino acids.